A selection of T cell receptor beta chains follows, all from one sample in a study of blood T cell repertoires in COVID-19. Assay used: immunoSEQ multiplex PCR; TCRdb lists only in-frame clones, some missing. The sample has 260,000 or so clones, 65% to 90% seen once; the top ten hold about 4.8%. What was sequenced was peripheral blood. Source of these receptors: a woman in her 70s with acute or convalescent COVID-19. The CDR3 runs from the conserved cysteine through the conserved F or W. A D gene is named only where the DNA matches it firmly. Where a row states a size, it is once, few, many or the class of an expanded clone; other rows omit it.

TRBD2	TRBV7-7	TRBJ2-1	-	TGTGCTAGCAGCTCGGGACTAGCGGGGGGCAATGAGCAGTTCTTC	CASSSGLAGGNEQFF
TRBD1	TRBV19	TRBJ1-1	-	TGTGCCAGTAGCCATACGGACAGGCCCCGTGAAGCTTTCTTT	CASSHTDRPREAFF
TRBD1	TRBV6-6	TRBJ1-1	-	TGTGCCAGCAGTTACGGACAGGGGGTGACTGAAGCTTTCTTT	CASSYGQGVTEAFF
-	TRBV10-3	TRBJ1-2	-	TGTGCGGACAGACCTAACTATGGCTACACCTTC	CADRPNYGYTF
TRBD1	TRBV29-1	TRBJ2-7	many	TGCAGCGCAGGACAGGGCTCCTACGAGCAGTACTTC	CSAGQGSYEQYF
-	TRBV19	TRBJ2-7	few	TGTGCCAGTAGTATCACAGGGAGTAGAGTCTACGAGCAGTACTTC	CASSITGSRVYEQYF
TRBD1	TRBV5-6	TRBJ1-3	-	TGTGCCAGCAGCATGACAGGGTCAGGAAACACCATATATTTT	CASSMTGSGNTIYF
TRBD1	TRBV6-6	TRBJ1-6	-	TGTGCCAGCAGTTACCCGACAGGGAATAATTCACCCCTCCACTTT	CASSYPTGNNSPLHF
-	TRBV19	TRBJ2-7	-	TGTGCCAGTAGGAGACAGGACCACTACGAGCAGTACTTC	CASRRQDHYEQYF
TRBD2	TRBV19	TRBJ2-1	-	TGTGCCAGTACCGGGACTAGCTGGGATGAGCAGTTCTTC	CASTGTSWDEQFF
-	TRBV5-1	TRBJ2-3	-	TGCGCCAGCAGCTTGGGGGACACAAGCACAGATACGCAGTATTTT	CASSLGDTSTDTQYF
TRBD2	TRBV11-2	TRBJ2-3	-	TGTGCCAGCAGCTTGTGGGGGGACTACGATACGCAGTATTTT	CASSLWGDYDTQYF
-	TRBV2	TRBJ2-5	-	TGTGCCAGCAGTGGCCAGGAGACCCAGTACTTC	CASSGQETQYF
-	TRBV2	TRBJ2-6	-	TGTGCGACGGGCAGGGCCCCCCTGAGCTCTGGGGCCAACGTCCTGACTTTC	CATGRAPLSSGANVLTF
-	TRBV19	TRBJ2-3	-	TGTGCCAGTAGTCCTCAGGTCACAGATACGCAGTATTTT	CASSPQVTDTQYF
-	TRBV6-6	TRBJ1-3	-	TGTGCCAGCAGTCAGATCCGGGGGGCTTTGGTTTCCTCTGGAAACACCATATATTTT	CASSQIRGALVSSGNTIYF
TRBD1	TRBV11-1	TRBJ2-2	once	TGTGCCAGCAGCTTAGAGACAGGGGTCCCCGGGGAGCTGTTTTTT	CASSLETGVPGELFF
-	TRBV7-8	TRBJ2-7	few	TGTGCCAGCAGCCTAGGCCAGCGGGGACACCACTACGAGCAGTACTTC	CASSLGQRGHHYEQYF
-	TRBV6-5	TRBJ1-2	-	TGTGCCAGCAACCCCCCTGGGAGGCCCTACACCTTC	CASNPPGRPYTF
TRBD1	TRBV15	TRBJ1-1	-	TGTGCCACCAGCAGCCGAATGACAGGGAGGACTGAAGCTTTCTTT	CATSSRMTGRTEAFF
-	TRBV2	TRBJ1-3	-	TGTGCCAGCAGTGGGGGCCAGGGTAGATCTGGAAACACCATATATTTT	CASSGGQGRSGNTIYF
-	TRBV7-9	TRBJ2-7	-	TGTGCCAGCGAAAGGGACAACGAGCAGTACTTC	CASERDNEQYF
-	TRBV18	TRBJ1-1	-	TGTGCCAGCTCACCGTTAAACACTGAAGCTTTCTTT	CASSPLNTEAFF
-	TRBV6-6	TRBJ2-7	-	TGTGCCAGCAGTTCCCTTCTTGAGCAGTACTTC	CASSSLLEQYF
TRBD1	TRBV29-1	TRBJ1-1	-	TGCAGCACTAGGACAGGGAACACTGAAGCTTTCTTT	CSTRTGNTEAFF
-	TRBV3-1/TRBV3-2	TRBJ2-6	few	TGTGCCAGCAGCCAACGGGGGGCCGGGGCCAACGTCCTGACTTTC	CASSQRGAGANVLTF
TRBD1	TRBV11-3	TRBJ2-7	-	TGTGCCAGCAGCTTAAGAGGGGGCGGATACGAGCAGTACTTC	CASSLRGGGYEQYF
-	TRBV12-3/TRBV12-4	TRBJ2-1	-	TGTGCCAGCAGTTACAGGAACAGCAATGAGCAGTTCTTC	CASSYRNSNEQFF
TRBD1	TRBV6-5	TRBJ1-2	-	TGTGCCAGCACCCCGGGACAGGACTATGGCTACACCTTC	CASTPGQDYGYTF
-	TRBV2	TRBJ1-2	-	TGTGCCAGCACGGGGGGGCCTACCACTAACTATGGCTACACCTTC	CASTGGPTTNYGYTF
-	TRBV28	TRBJ1-5	-	TGTGCCAGCAGTTTCGGACGGACTTATCAGCCCCAGCATTTT	CASSFGRTYQPQHF
TRBD1	TRBV6-5	TRBJ1-2	-	TGTGCCAGCAGTTCCCATCGACAGGGCGGAGGCTACACCTTC	CASSSHRQGGGYTF
-	TRBV3-1/TRBV3-2	TRBJ1-1	-	TGTGCCAGCAGCCAAGAACAACCGAACACTGAAGCTTTCTTT	CASSQEQPNTEAFF
-	TRBV24-1	TRBJ1-3	-	TGTGCCACCAGTGACCCCCTTGGAAACACCATATATTTT	CATSDPLGNTIYF
-	TRBV6-5	TRBJ2-3	-	TGTGCCAGCAGTTACGTCAGGGGGGAGACAGATACGCAGTATTTT	CASSYVRGETDTQYF
-	TRBV10-2	TRBJ2-7	-	TGCGCCAGCAGTGAGGGGTGGGCGCAGTACTTC	CASSEGWAQYF
TRBD1	TRBV19	TRBJ1-5	-	TGTGCCAGTTGGGACAGGGTCAATCAGCCCCAGCATTTT	CASWDRVNQPQHF
TRBD1	TRBV7-8	TRBJ1-2	-	TGTGCCAGCAGCTTAGAGGACAGGAACTATGGCTACACCTTC	CASSLEDRNYGYTF
-	TRBV7-2	TRBJ1-1	-	TGTGCCAGCAGCTTTTATTATGAAGCTTTCTTT	CASSFYYEAFF
TRBD2	TRBV6-6	TRBJ2-1	once	TGTGCCAGCAGTCCGGGACTAGCGGGGGGAATTAACAATGAGCAGTTCTTC	CASSPGLAGGINNEQFF
TRBD1	TRBV7-2	TRBJ1-1	-	TGTGCCAGCAGCTTTTCAGCCGCACAGGGGACCACTGAAGCTTTCTTT	CASSFSAAQGTTEAFF
TRBD1	TRBV18	TRBJ1-5	-	TGTGCCAGCTCACCAGGACAGGGCTATAGCAATCAGCCCCAGCATTTT	CASSPGQGYSNQPQHF